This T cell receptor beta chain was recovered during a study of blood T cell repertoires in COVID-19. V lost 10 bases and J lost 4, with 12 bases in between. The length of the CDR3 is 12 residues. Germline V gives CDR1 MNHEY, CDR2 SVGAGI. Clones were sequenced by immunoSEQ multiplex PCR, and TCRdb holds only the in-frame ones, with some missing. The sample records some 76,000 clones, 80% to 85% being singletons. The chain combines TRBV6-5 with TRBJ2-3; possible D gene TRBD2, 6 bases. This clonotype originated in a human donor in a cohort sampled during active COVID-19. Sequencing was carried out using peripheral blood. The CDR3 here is CATRGAADTQYF. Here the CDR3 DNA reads TGTGCCACTCGCGGGGCGGCAGATACGCAGTATTTT.